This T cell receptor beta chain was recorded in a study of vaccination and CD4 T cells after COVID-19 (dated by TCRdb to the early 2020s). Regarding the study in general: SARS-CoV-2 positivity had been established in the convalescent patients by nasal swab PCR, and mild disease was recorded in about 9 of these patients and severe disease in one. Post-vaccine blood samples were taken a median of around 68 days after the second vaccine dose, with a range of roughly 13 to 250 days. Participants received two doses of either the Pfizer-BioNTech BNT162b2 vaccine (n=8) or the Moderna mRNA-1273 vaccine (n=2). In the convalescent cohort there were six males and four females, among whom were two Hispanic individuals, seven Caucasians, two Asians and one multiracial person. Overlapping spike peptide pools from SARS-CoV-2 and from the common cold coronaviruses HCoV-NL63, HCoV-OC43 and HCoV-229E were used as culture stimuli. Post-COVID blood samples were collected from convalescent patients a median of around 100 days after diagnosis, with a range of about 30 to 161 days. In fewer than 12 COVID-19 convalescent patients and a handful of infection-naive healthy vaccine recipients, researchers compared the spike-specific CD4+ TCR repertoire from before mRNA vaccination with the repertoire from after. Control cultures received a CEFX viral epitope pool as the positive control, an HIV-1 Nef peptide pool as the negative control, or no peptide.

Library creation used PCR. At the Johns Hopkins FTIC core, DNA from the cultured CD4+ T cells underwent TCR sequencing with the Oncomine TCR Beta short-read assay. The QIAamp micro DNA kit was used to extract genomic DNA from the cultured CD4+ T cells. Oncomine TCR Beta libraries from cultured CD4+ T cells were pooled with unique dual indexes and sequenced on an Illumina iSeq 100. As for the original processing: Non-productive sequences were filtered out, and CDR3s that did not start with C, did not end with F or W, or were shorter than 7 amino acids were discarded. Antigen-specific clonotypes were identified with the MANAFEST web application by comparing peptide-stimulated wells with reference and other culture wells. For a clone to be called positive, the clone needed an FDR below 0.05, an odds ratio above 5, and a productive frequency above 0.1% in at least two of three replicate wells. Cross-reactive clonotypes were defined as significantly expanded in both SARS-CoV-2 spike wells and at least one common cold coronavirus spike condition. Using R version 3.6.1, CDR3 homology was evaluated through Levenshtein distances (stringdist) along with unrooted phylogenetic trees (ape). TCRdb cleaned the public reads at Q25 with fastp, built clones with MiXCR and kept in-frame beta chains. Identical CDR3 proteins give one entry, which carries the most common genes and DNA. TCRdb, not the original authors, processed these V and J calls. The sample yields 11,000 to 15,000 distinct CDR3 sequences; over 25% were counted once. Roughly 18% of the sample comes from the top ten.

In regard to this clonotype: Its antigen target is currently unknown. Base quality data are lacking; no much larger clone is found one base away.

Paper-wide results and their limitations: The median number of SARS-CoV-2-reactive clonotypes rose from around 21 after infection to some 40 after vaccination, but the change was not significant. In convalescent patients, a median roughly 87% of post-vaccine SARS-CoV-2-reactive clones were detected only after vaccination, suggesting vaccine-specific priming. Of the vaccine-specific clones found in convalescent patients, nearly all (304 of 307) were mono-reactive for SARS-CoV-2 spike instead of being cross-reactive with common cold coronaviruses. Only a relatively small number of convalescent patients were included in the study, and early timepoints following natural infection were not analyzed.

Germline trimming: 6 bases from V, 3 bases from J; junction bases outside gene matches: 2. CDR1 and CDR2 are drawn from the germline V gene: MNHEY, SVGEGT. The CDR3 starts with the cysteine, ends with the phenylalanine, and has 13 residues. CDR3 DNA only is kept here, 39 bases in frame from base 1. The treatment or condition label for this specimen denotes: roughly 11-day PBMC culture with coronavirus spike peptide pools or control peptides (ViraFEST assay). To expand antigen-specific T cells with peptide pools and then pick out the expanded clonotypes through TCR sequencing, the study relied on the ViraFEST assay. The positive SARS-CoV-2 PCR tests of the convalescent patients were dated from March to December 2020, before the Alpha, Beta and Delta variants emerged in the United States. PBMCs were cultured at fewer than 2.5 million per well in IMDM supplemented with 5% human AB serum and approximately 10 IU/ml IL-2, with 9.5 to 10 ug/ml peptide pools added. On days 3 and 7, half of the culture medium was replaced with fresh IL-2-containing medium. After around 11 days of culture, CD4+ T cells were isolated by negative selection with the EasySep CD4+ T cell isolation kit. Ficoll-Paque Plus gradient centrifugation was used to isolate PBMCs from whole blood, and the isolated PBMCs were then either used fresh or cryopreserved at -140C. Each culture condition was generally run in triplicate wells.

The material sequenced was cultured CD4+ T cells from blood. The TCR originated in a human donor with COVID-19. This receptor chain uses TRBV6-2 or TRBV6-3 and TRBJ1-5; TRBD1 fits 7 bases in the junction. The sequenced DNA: TGTGCCAGCAGGACAGGGTTCAATCAGCCCCAGCATTTT. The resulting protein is CASRTGFNQPQHF.